This TCR beta chain appears in the sequencing data of a study of CD8 T cells in ankylosing spondylitis. Findings and limits, study-wide: Typical of ankylosing spondylitis blood, it appeared, was a TCR beta motif of eight highly homologous variants. Existing reports had already noted some motif variants in reactive arthritis synovial fluid and blood. Disease-linked clones were found to be CD8+ and relatively rare in peripheral blood. Within matched ankylosing spondylitis synovial fluid, disease-linked clones were reportedly significantly enriched.

Library preparation for TCR beta used quantitative 5'-RACE with molecular barcodes. TCRdb reprocessed the 5' RACE reads with MiXCR, giving one entry per CDR3 protein. This sample carries hundreds of thousands of distinct CDR3 sequences, 12% of them seen once, and the ten largest clones take roughly 0.51%. Trimming cost V 1 base and J 1 base; bases outside gene matches: 7. Germline CDR1 reads DFQATT; CDR2 reads SNEGSKA (reference sequence). CDR3 length: 16 amino acids. Concerning this clonotype itself: Its antigen is not known.

The sequenced sample consisted of blood, either unsorted or a sorted T cell fraction (not recorded which). The sequence was collected from a male donor with ankylosing spondylitis. The rearrangement links TRBV20-1 to TRBJ2-1; 7 bases line up with TRBD2. CDR3 DNA sequence: TGCAGTGCTAGAGTGGGGGGGGAGGGATCCTACAATGAGCAGTTCTTC. Its translation is CSARVGGEGSYNEQFF.